This T cell receptor beta chain was sequenced for a study of blood T cell repertoires in COVID-19. Study-wide context: The United States, Italy and Spain provided the acute and convalescent COVID-19 samples. Sources were T cells, B-cell-depleted T cells, or PBMCs; the material itself was cDNA or gDNA.

Germline CDR1 reads GTSNPN; CDR2 reads SVGIG (reference sequence). Trimming at V came to 3 bases and at J to 3 bases, leaving 2 bases not matched to a gene. The CDR3 consists of 13 residues. In the original workflow: Amplification from reference gene primers served as the basis for estimated nucleated cell counts. Profiled with immunoSEQ multiplex PCR; TCRdb holds only in-frame clones, not every one. Clonal size and the V and J genes are those of that table, whereas D and trimming came from the DNA. The sample includes some 300,000 clones, 70% to 90% of them seen just once. Seattle-derived patients entered the study during active infection and were followed longitudinally.

The sequence came from a woman between 65 and 79 years old with COVID-19, enrolled during active disease. Sample: peripheral blood. This rearrangement joins TRBV30 to TRBJ1-2, with 9 bases identical to TRBD1. The CDR3, as DNA: TGTGCCTGGAGCAGGGACAGGGACTATGGCTACACCTTC. Translation gives CAWSRDRDYGYTF.